The T cell receptor (beta chain) under discussion was sequenced for a study of vaccination effects on CD4 cells after COVID-19. This clone was seen just once. Antigen specificity is unknown. Measured with immunoSEQ multiplex PCR; TCRdb has only the in-frame clones, and not every one. The data hold about 64,000 clones, with just under 80% observed a single time. The length of the CDR3 is 14 residues. CDR1 SEHNR and CDR2 FQNEAQ come from the germline V gene (reference sequence). V was pared by 2 bases and J by 2 bases, with 9 bases between. Antigen-specific CD4+ T cells were expanded (with viral peptide pools) by the ViraFEST assay ahead of sequencing. Following culture for nine to ten days, CD4+ T cells were isolated. Each participant was given two doses of one vaccine (BNT162b2 or mRNA-1273).

The V call is TRBV7-9, the J call TRBJ2-5, with D perhaps TRBD1 (5 bases). The source material was CD4+ T cells from PBMCs cultured with HCoV-OC43 spike peptides, sampled after COVID-19 vaccination. Regarding subset: HCoV-OC43 spike overlapping peptide pool stimulation. The clonotype comes from a human donor who received a COVID-19 vaccine. CDR3 in DNA: TGTGCCAGCAGCTTAAACACAGGACAAGAGACCCAGTACTTC. Its protein is CASSLNTGQETQYF.